The 3 T cell receptor beta chains listed next were all sequenced from one sample in a study of cytomegalovirus exposure and HLA in healthy donors. The study ran its PCR with 60 Vbeta and 13 Jbeta primers. The assay was immunoSEQ multiplex PCR, and TCRdb's table has in-frame clones only and misses some. The repertoire includes over 150,000 clones, more than 65% of them detected once, and roughly 1.3% sits in the top ten. Specimen: PBMCs. The receptors stem from a woman between 50 and 59 years old in good health and CMV-seronegative.

This chain links TRBV27 with TRBJ1-4; 9 bases map to TRBD1. The germline V gene has CDR1 MNHEY and CDR2 SMNVEV (reference sequence). V gave up 5 bases and J gave up 8 bases; unmatched junction bases: 12. The CDR3 length is 16 residues. CDR3 amino acids: CASSPKTGTGREKLFF. The CDR3 DNA reads TGTGCCAGCAGTCCAAAGACCGGGACAGGGCGAGAAAAACTGTTTTTT.

The rearrangement links TRBV18 to TRBJ1-1; D possibly corresponds to TRBD1 (5 bases). The CDR3 contains 15 residues. V was cut by 0 bases and J by 8 bases, with 16 bases left in between. Germline V gene lookup returns CDR1 KGHSH and CDR2 LQKENI. CDR3 coding DNA: TGTGCCAGCTCACCACCGATGGGGCCACACTGGGAAGCTTTCTTT. It yields the protein CASSPPMGPHWEAFF.

Only a few counts were recorded for this clone. The chain recombines TRBV7-2 with TRBJ2-7; TRBD2 aligns across 12 bases. CDR1 SGHTA and CDR2 FQGNSA come from the germline V gene. CDR3 length: 14 residues. V shed 5 bases and J 2 bases; nucleotides not matched to a gene: 1. CDR3 bases: TGTGCCAGCAGCCGACTAGCGGGAGCCTACGAGCAGTACTTC. This gives the protein CASSRLAGAYEQYF.